This passage covers 4 T cell receptor beta chains from one sample sequenced in a study of T cells in Graves' hyperthyroidism and ophthalmopathy. Amplification of TCR beta CDR3 regions was performed using RNA transcripts as template. First-round RT-PCR with HTBI primers amplified the TCR CDR3 region. Each CDR3 protein gets one entry after TCRdb re-called the multiplex PCR reads with MiXCR. The sample has a few hundred thousand distinct CDR3 sequences, less than 25% seen once. Sequenced: blood. The receptors were gathered from a man aged 18 to 30 with Graves' hyperthyroidism.

CDR3 region: CASSLARLGTNTEAFF. The DNA of the CDR3 is TGTGCCAGCAGCTTAGCTCGGTTAGGAACGAACACTGAAGCTTTCTTT. The rearrangement links TRBV7-8 to TRBJ1-1, with no clear D. Looked up from germline, CDR1 is SGHVS and CDR2 is FQNEAQ. V shed 0 bases and J shed 1 base, with 12 bases lying between them. The CDR3 covers 16 residues.

This sequence joins TRBV5-5 and TRBJ2-7, with 8 bases matching TRBD1. In germline, CDR1 is SGHKS, CDR2 YYEKEE (reference sequence). The CDR3 has 15 amino acids. Trimming cost V 2 bases and J 2 bases; bases outside gene matches: 6. The CDR3 reads CASSFGTGLTYEQYF. The CDR3 region has the DNA TGTGCCAGCAGCTTCGGGACAGGACTAACCTACGAGCAGTACTTC.

The V call is TRBV28, the J call TRBJ2-7; maybe TRBD2 (6 bases). The CDR3 has 14 residues. Per the germline V gene, CDR1 is MDHEN and CDR2 is SYDVKM. The germline V and J ends were trimmed by 5 bases and 5 bases, with 16 bases remaining between them. The CDR3 spells CASSLEPQRDEQYF. In DNA, the CDR3 is TGTGCCAGCAGTCTCGAGCCTCAGCGGGACGAGCAGTACTTC.

At least ten counts were recorded for this clonotype. The V call is TRBV30, the J call TRBJ2-2; TRBD2 matches at 13 bases. CDR3 length: 15 amino acids. Germline assignment: CDR1 GTSNPN and CDR2 SVGIG (reference sequence). The V segment lost 8 bases and the J segment 1 base; nucleotides outside the gene matches: 4. CDR3 protein: CARRLAGGNTGELFF. The DNA of the CDR3 is TGTGCCCGACGACTAGCGGGGGGGAACACCGGGGAGCTGTTTTTT.